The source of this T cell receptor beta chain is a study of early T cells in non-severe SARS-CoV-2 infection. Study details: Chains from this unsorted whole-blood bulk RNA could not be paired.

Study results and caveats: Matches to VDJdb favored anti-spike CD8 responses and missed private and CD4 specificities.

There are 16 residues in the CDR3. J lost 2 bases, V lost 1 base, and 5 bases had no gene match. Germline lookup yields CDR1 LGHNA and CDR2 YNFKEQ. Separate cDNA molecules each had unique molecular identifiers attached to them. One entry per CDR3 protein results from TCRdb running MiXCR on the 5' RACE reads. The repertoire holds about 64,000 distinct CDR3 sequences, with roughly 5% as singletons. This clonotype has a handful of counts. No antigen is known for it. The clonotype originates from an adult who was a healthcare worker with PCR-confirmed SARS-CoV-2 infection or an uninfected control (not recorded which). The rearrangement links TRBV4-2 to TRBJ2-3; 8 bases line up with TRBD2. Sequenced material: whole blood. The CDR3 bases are TGTGCCAGCAGCCAAGGAAGCGGGGGAAACACAGATACGCAGTATTTT. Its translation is CASSQGSGGNTDTQYF.